A single sample gave rise to the 31 T cell receptor beta chains below, sequenced in a study of PD-L1 blockade in urothelial cancer. Sequencing was performed with immunoSEQ multiplex PCR; in TCRdb, only in-frame clones are kept and a portion is missing. Of about 51,000 clones listed, just over 85% were seen once; the top ten hold roughly 20%. Time point of the sample: pretreatment peripheral blood. Sample: PBMCs, taken around atezolizumab (anti-PD-L1) treatment. Receptors were obtained from a man between 60 and 70 years old with urothelial cancer.

J is TRBJ2-7 and V is TRBV6-1; the D is unclear. This CDR3 contains 14 residues. V was pared by 0 bases and J by 6 bases, with 12 bases between. Germline CDR1 reads MNHNS; CDR2 reads SASEGT. The CDR3 loop is CASSEALRRGEQYF. Here the CDR3 DNA reads TGTGCCAGCAGTGAAGCGCTTCGGCGAGGCGAGCAGTACTTC.

This CDR3 reads CASSLSGNTEAFF. The CDR3 nucleotides are TGTGCCAGTAGTTTGTCAGGGAACACTGAAGCTTTCTTT. This chain connects TRBV19 to TRBJ1-1; D is unclear. V lost 5 bases, J lost 1 base, and 8 bases lay in between. The CDR3 loop spans 13 amino acids. The germline CDR1 and CDR2 sequences are LNHDA and SQIVND (reference sequence).

The V gene is TRBV7-3, the J gene TRBJ1-1; 7 bases fit TRBD1. CDR1 SGHTA and CDR2 FQGTGA come from the germline V gene. The CDR3 totals 13 residues. J gave up 8 bases and V 4 bases, and 7 bases lay outside the gene matches. CDR3 sequence: CASSSREGAEAFF. The CDR3 DNA reads TGTGCCAGCAGCTCCCGGGAGGGGGCGGAAGCTTTCTTT.

The chain employs TRBV5-1 and TRBJ2-4; 12 bases map to TRBD2. Looked up from germline, CDR1 is SGHRS and CDR2 is YFSETQ. This CDR3 is built from 18 residues. V gave up 2 bases and J gave up 5 bases; unmatched junction bases: 11. The CDR3 DNA reads as TGCGCCAGCAGCTTTAGTACTAGCGGGAGGTCCGAAGAAAACATTCAGTACTTC. Amino acids: CASSFSTSGRSEENIQYF.

The V call is TRBV6-5, the J call TRBJ2-3, with 7 bases matching TRBD1. The CDR3 length is 15 residues. V gave up 4 bases and J gave up 1 base; unmatched junction bases: 5. CDR1 is MNHEY, CDR2 SVGAGI, per germline. The CDR3 DNA sequence: TGTGCCAGCAGTTCTCGGGACAGCCGCACAGATACGCAGTATTTT. Translation gives CASSSRDSRTDTQYF.

V gene TRBV30 combines with J gene TRBJ1-6; no clear D. The ends were cut back, 5 bases at V and 0 bases at J, with 11 bases in the middle. Germline CDR1 is GTSNPN and CDR2 is SVGIG (reference sequence). The CDR3 is 15 residues long. Here the CDR3 reads CAWGSWSSYNSPLHF. The DNA for the CDR3 is TGTGCCTGGGGGTCCTGGAGCTCCTATAATTCACCCCTCCACTTT.

J is TRBJ2-1 and V is TRBV10-3, with D perhaps TRBD1 (6 bases). The CDR3 is made up of 19 amino acids. Germline V gene lookup returns CDR1 ENHRY and CDR2 SYGVKD. The germline V and J ends were trimmed by 0 bases and 0 bases, with 18 bases remaining between them. CDR3 DNA: TGTGCCATCAGTGAGTCCTTTACAATTAGGGACAACTCCTACAATGAGCAGTTCTTC. Translating it yields CAISESFTIRDNSYNEQFF.

The chain uses TRBV27 and TRBJ2-2; 10 positions agree with TRBD1. The CDR3 extends over 17 amino acids. The J segment lost 7 bases and the V segment lost 4 bases, leaving 12 bases of the junction unmatched. Germline V CDR1 and CDR2: MNHEY, SMNVEV (reference sequence). CDR3 nucleotides: TGTGCCAGCAGTTCCCCGGGACAGGGGAACGTAGACGGGGAGCTGTTTTTT. Translation gives CASSSPGQGNVDGELFF.

This rearrangement joins TRBV18 to TRBJ2-5, with D uncertain. Trimming removed 1 base at V and 0 bases at J, with 12 bases between. Germline-derived CDR1 and CDR2 are KGHSH and LQKENI. The CDR3 contains 16 residues. The CDR3, as DNA: TGTGCCAGCTCACCACGAGTCTTTTCGTACCAAGAGACCCAGTACTTC. Translating it yields CASSPRVFSYQETQYF.

The CDR3 nucleotides are TGTGCCAGTAGTACACAGGGGCAGAACACTGAAGCTTTCTTT. The encoded protein is CASSTQGQNTEAFF. This chain uses TRBV19 with TRBJ1-1; 7 bases map to TRBD1. V was clipped by 4 bases and J by 1 base; unmatched bases: 3. The CDR3 runs 14 residues. Germline CDR1 and CDR2: LNHDA and SQIVND (reference sequence).

The chain recombines TRBV5-1 with TRBJ2-6; D possibly corresponds to TRBD2 (6 bases). Trimming shortened V by 4 bases and J by 3 bases, and 11 bases separated the two germline ends. The germline CDR1 and CDR2 sequences are SGHRS and YFSETQ. The CDR3 runs to 15 residues. CDR3 in amino acids: CASSDGTLGANVLTF. CDR3 bases: TGCGCCAGCAGCGACGGGACTCTTGGGGCCAACGTCCTGACTTTC.

This chain uses TRBV4-2 with TRBJ1-2; TRBD1 is a possible D gene (5 bases). CDR1 LGHNA and CDR2 YNFKEQ come from the germline V gene. The CDR3 has 15 residues. The V gene lost 2 bases and the J gene lost 3 bases, with 13 bases spanning the gap. The CDR3 DNA follows: TGTGCCAGCAGCCAAACAGGTGACAGCCACTATGGCTACACCTTC. As protein: CASSQTGDSHYGYTF.

This chain links TRBV19 with TRBJ2-2; D is uncertain. Deletions cut 5 bases from V and 0 bases from J, with 13 bases between. The CDR3 sequence is 16 residues long. From germline, CDR1 is LNHDA and CDR2 SQIVND (reference sequence). This CDR3 reads CASSFRLRANTGELFF. Here the CDR3 DNA reads TGTGCCAGTAGTTTCCGACTTAGAGCGAACACCGGGGAGCTGTTTTTT.

The chain employs TRBV2 and TRBJ2-1; TRBD1 is a possible D gene (5 bases). The length of the CDR3 is 11 residues. V shed 2 bases and J shed 14 bases, with 10 bases lying between them. The germline gives CDR1 SNHLY, CDR2 FYNNEI. CDR3 in amino acids: CASSETLGEFF. The CDR3 nucleotides are TGTGCCAGCAGTGAAACCCTAGGGGAGTTCTTC.

This clone is classed as medium-sized (0.01 to 0.1%). The sample has other DNA sequences that encode this CDR3 too. This sequence joins TRBV4-3 and TRBJ2-7; TRBD1 might be the D (5 bases). CDR3 length: 14 residues. Germline lookup yields CDR1 LGHNA and CDR2 YSLEER. Trimming shortened V by 1 base and J by 1 base, and 8 bases separated the two germline ends. The CDR3 DNA follows: TGCGCCAGCAGCCAAGTACGACAGTCCTACGAGCAGTACTTC. Its translation is CASSQVRQSYEQYF.

The rearrangement links TRBV7-9 to TRBJ2-3; possibly TRBD2 for D (7 bases). The CDR3 runs to 19 residues. CDR1 is SEHNR and CDR2 is FQNEAQ in the germline V gene (reference sequence). V lost 1 base and J lost 0, with 20 bases in between. The CDR3 loop reads CASSLGEFGGLISTDTQYF. The CDR3 DNA is TGTGCCAGCAGCTTAGGGGAATTCGGGGGGCTTATTAGCACAGATACGCAGTATTTT.

The chain recombines TRBV15 with TRBJ2-2; TRBD1 is a possible D gene (7 bases). V lost 0 bases to trimming and J lost 9 bases, with 14 bases between them. Germline V gene lookup returns CDR1 LNHNV and CDR2 YYDKDF (reference sequence). The length of the CDR3 is 15 residues. CDR3 coding DNA: TGTGCCACCAGCAGAGATCGGAGGGGGCACCGGGAGCTGTTTTTT. Its protein product is CATSRDRRGHRELFF.

The V call is TRBV7-9, the J call TRBJ1-5, with D possibly being TRBD1 (6 bases). The CDR3 is 16 residues long. Germline V CDR1 and CDR2: SEHNR, FQNEAQ (reference sequence). The V gene lost 0 bases and the J gene lost 3 bases, with 12 bases spanning the gap. The CDR3: CASSLAGLGHNQPQHF. In DNA form, the CDR3 reads TGTGCCAGCAGCTTAGCAGGTTTGGGACACAATCAGCCCCAGCATTTT.

This clone occurred a few times. J is TRBJ2-1 and V is TRBV4-1; 11 nucleotides match TRBD2. From germline, CDR1 is MGHRA and CDR2 YSYEKL. The CDR3 runs to 17 residues. The J segment lost 4 bases and the V segment lost 3 bases, leaving 8 bases of the junction unmatched. This CDR3 is CASSQESGTSGYNEQFF. The CDR3 region has the DNA TGCGCCAGCAGCCAGGAATCCGGGACTAGCGGATACAATGAGCAGTTCTTC.

This chain joins TRBV13 and TRBJ1-1; D remains ambiguous. In germline, CDR1 is PRHDT, CDR2 FYEKMQ (reference sequence). V lost 5 bases, J lost 4 bases, and 11 bases lay in between. The CDR3 is made up of 13 amino acids. This CDR3 reads CASSGWSGTEAFF. The CDR3 DNA is TGTGCCAGCAGCGGCTGGTCTGGCACTGAAGCTTTCTTT.

This clone was observed a handful of times. V and J are TRBV30 and TRBJ2-7, with 10 bases that match TRBD1. The CDR3 sequence is 16 residues long. Germline CDR1 reads GTSNPN; CDR2 reads SVGIG (reference sequence). V lost 3 bases to trimming and J lost 5 bases; unmatched junction nucleotides: 13. The CDR3 here is CAWSGGPGQGTHEQYF. CDR3 coding DNA: TGTGCCTGGAGCGGGGGACCGGGACAGGGGACCCACGAGCAGTACTTC.

The V call is TRBV6-1, the J call TRBJ2-1; TRBD2 matches at 8 bases. The CDR3 is made up of 18 amino acids. Germline-derived CDR1 and CDR2 are MNHNS and SASEGT. After removal of 3 bases from V and 1 base from J, the junction contained 11 bases not matched to a gene. The CDR3 coding sequence is TGTGCCAGCAGTGAGATTAGCGGGACTTTTAGATCCTACAATGAGCAGTTCTTC. Its protein is CASSEISGTFRSYNEQFF.

This clone was observed many times. V and J are TRBV7-2 and TRBJ2-1; 8 bases are a match to TRBD2. The CDR3 loop spans 16 amino acids. The J segment lost 2 bases and the V segment lost 1 base, leaving 4 bases of the junction unmatched. The germline V gene encodes CDR1 SGHTA and CDR2 FQGNSA. The CDR3 sequence is CASSLVGGRTYNEQFF. The CDR3 nucleotides are TGTGCCAGCAGCTTAGTAGGCGGGAGGACCTACAATGAGCAGTTCTTC.

The chain employs TRBV5-1 and TRBJ2-6, with 10 bases identical to TRBD1. V gave up 4 bases and J gave up 4 bases; unmatched junction bases: 8. The germline V gene has CDR1 SGHRS and CDR2 YFSETQ. The CDR3 runs to 17 residues. CDR3 loop: CASSPSTGGSGANVLTF. DNA of the CDR3: TGCGCCAGCAGCCCCTCGACAGGGGGCTCCGGGGCCAACGTCCTGACTTTC.

The rearrangement links TRBV19 to TRBJ1-1; D possibly corresponds to TRBD1 (6 bases). V was trimmed by 7 bases and J by 0 bases, leaving 9 bases between them. Germline CDR1 and CDR2: LNHDA and SQIVND (reference sequence). This CDR3 has 13 amino acids. CDR3 in DNA: TGTGCCAGTACCGGGACACTGAACACTGAAGCTTTCTTT. This sequence encodes CASTGTLNTEAFF.

This chain links TRBV5-1 with TRBJ2-5, with a possible D match to TRBD1 (6 bases). Germline CDR1 reads SGHRS; CDR2 reads YFSETQ. Trimming left V 1 base short and J 4 bases short, with 11 bases between. This CDR3 contains 14 residues. CDR3 region: CASSLSTGPETQYF. The CDR3 DNA sequence: TGCGCCAGCAGCTTGTCTACAGGGCCAGAGACCCAGTACTTC.

In DNA form, the CDR3 reads TGCGCCAGCAGGACAGGGGACCCAGATACGCAGTATTTT. The encoded protein is CASRTGDPDTQYF. The chain uses TRBV5-1 and TRBJ2-3; 8 bases are a match to TRBD1. The CDR3 is 13 amino acids. In germline, CDR1 is SGHRS, CDR2 YFSETQ. The ends lost 5 bases at V and 4 bases at J; junction bases unmatched: 3.

The chain links TRBV25-1 to TRBJ2-7; possibly TRBD2 for D (7 bases). In germline, CDR1 is MGHDK, CDR2 SYGVNS. The CDR3 is 13 amino acids. V was pared by 8 bases and J by 7 bases, with 18 bases between. This CDR3 reads CASVRAGAREQYF. The DNA of the CDR3 is TGTGCCAGCGTGCGTGCGGGGGCAAGGGAGCAGTACTTC.

V usage is TRBV18 and J usage is TRBJ2-1, with a possible D match to TRBD1 (5 bases). This CDR3 has 17 amino acids. V lost 3 bases to trimming and J lost 0 bases, with 15 bases between them. The V gene's germline CDR1 is KGHSH and CDR2 LQKENI. The CDR3 loop reads CASSPQPQGVSYNEQFF. The CDR3 nucleotides are TGTGCCAGCTCACCTCAACCCCAGGGTGTCTCCTACAATGAGCAGTTCTTC. The complete variable domain, with remaining parts taken from reference TRBV18 and TRBJ2-1, reads NAGVMQNPRHLVRRRGQEARLRCSPMKGHSHVYWYRQLPEEGLKFMVYLQKENIIDESGMPKERFSAEFPKEGPSILRIQQVVRGDSAAYFCASSPQPQGVSYNEQFFGPGTRLTVL.

The J gene is TRBJ2-2, the V gene TRBV27, with TRBD2 identical over 9 bases. Trimming took 3 bases from V and 0 from J; bases not matched to a gene: 5. Looked up from germline, CDR1 is MNHEY and CDR2 is SMNVEV (reference sequence). The CDR3 has 17 residues. The CDR3 nucleotides read TGTGCCAGCAGTTTTATAGCGGGGGACGCGAACACCGGGGAGCTGTTTTTT. It codes for CASSFIAGDANTGELFF.

The chain joins TRBV23-1 to TRBJ2-3; D call uncertain. TRBV23-1 is an ORF, and what it does is uncertain. This CDR3 is 13 amino acids long. The V end was cut by 0 bases, the J end by 2 bases, with 3 bases between. CDR3 loop: CASSQSHTDTQYF. CDR3 DNA sequence: TGCGCCAGCAGTCAATCCCACACAGATACGCAGTATTTT.